This paragraph covers one T cell receptor beta chain sequence. Its specificity is unknown. This sample was taken from a study of cytomegalovirus exposure and HLA in healthy donors. Whole-study context: The same platform as the approximately 730 first-cohort repertoires was used for the 120 validation repertoires, a later analysis reported.

Study outcomes and limitations: The classifier was said to identify cytomegalovirus status with high specificity and sensitivity. Associated with cytomegalovirus, according to the listing, were approximately 160 TCR beta chains.

Assay used: immunoSEQ multiplex PCR; TCRdb lists only in-frame clones, some missing. Altogether 150,000 to 200,000 clones are present, 85% being singletons, with the ten largest covering over 2%. The clonotype originates from a man aged 25 to 40 in good health and CMV-seropositive. Sequenced: PBMCs.

The CDR3 is CASSYSDSYNEQFF. As DNA, the CDR3 is TGTGCCAGCAGTTACTCGGACAGTTACAATGAGCAGTTCTTC. The J gene is TRBJ2-1, the V gene TRBV6-5; tentatively, D is TRBD1 (6 bases). CDR3 size: 14 residues. V shed 0 bases and J shed 4 bases, with 7 bases lying between them. Looked up from germline, CDR1 is MNHEY and CDR2 is SVGAGI.